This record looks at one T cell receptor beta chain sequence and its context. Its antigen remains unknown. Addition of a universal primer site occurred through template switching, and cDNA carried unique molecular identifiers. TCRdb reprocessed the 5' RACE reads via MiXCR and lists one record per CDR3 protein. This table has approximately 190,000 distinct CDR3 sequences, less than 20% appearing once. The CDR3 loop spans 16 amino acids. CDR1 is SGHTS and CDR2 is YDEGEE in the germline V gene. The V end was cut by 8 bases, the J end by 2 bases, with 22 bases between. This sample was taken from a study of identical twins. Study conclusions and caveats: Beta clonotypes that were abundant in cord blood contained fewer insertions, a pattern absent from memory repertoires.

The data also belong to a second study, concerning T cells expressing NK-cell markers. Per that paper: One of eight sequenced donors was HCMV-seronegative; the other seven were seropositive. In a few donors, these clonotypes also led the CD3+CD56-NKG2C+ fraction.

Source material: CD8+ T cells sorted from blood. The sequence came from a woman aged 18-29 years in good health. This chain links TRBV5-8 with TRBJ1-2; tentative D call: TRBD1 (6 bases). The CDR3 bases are TGTGCCAGAATAGGGTTTTTTGGGGGGCAGAACTATGGCTACACCTTC. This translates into CARIGFFGGQNYGYTF. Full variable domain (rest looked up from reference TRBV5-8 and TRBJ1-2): EAGVTQSPTHLIKTRGQQATLRCSPISGHTSVYWYQQALGLGLQFLLWYDEGEERNRGNFPPRFSGRQFPNYSSELNVNALELEDSALYLCARIGFFGGQNYGYTFGSGTRLTVV.